One and the same sample provided the 27 T cell receptor beta chains below, sequenced in a study of post-analysis software for immune sequencing data. Whole-study results and caveats: In patients, about five TRBV segments were more frequent than in controls, with TRBV5-6, TRBV5-1 and TRBV20-1 among them.

Unique molecular identifiers were present in the TCR beta cDNA libraries. TCRdb reprocessed the PCR reads via MiXCR and lists one record per CDR3 protein. The data contain about 820,000 distinct CDR3 sequences, roughly 50% of them singletons. No antigens are known for them. The sample was blood. The receptors here all came from a girl aged 10 to 17 with multiple sclerosis.

The V and J genes are TRBV5-1 and TRBJ2-1; D is perhaps TRBD2 (5 bases). Deletions cut 3 bases from V and 4 bases from J, with 11 bases between. There are 14 residues in the CDR3. CDR1 is SGHRS, CDR2 YFSETQ, per germline. The CDR3, as DNA: TGCGCCAGCAGCTCATTAGCGTCATACAATGAGCAGTTCTTC. Translated, it gives CASSSLASYNEQFF. Full variable domain (rest looked up from reference TRBV5-1 and TRBJ2-1): KAGVTQTPRYLIKTRGQQVTLSCSPISGHRSVSWYQQTPGQGLQFLFEYFSETQRNKGNFPGRFSGRQFSNSRSEMNVSTLELGDSALYLCASSSLASYNEQFFGPGTRLTVL.

The chain joins TRBV27 to TRBJ2-7, with D perhaps being TRBD1 or TRBD2 (6 bases each). The V and J ends lost 5 bases and 3 bases respectively, with 20 bases between them. Per the germline V gene, CDR1 is MNHEY and CDR2 is SMNVEV (reference sequence). There are 16 residues in the CDR3. The CDR3 coding sequence is TGTGCCAGCAGTCCACGCTTAACGGGGGCCGTCTACGAGCAGTACTTC. This sequence encodes CASSPRLTGAVYEQYF.

The chain couples TRBV19 to TRBJ2-3; D unclear. The V gene lost 3 bases and the J gene lost 0 bases, with 10 bases spanning the gap. From germline, CDR1 is LNHDA and CDR2 SQIVND (reference sequence). The CDR3 runs to 15 residues. The CDR3 sequence is CASSMQGPSTDTQYF. CDR3 DNA: TGTGCCAGTAGTATGCAAGGGCCGAGCACAGATACGCAGTATTTT.

This clonotype was recorded only once. This rearrangement joins TRBV27 to TRBJ2-7; the match to TRBD1 covers 8 bases. Germline assignment: CDR1 MNHEY and CDR2 SMNVEV (reference sequence). The CDR3 length is 19 residues. The junction had 21 bases not matched to a gene; V was cut back by 3 bases and J by 5 bases. The CDR3 region is CASSFYSGQVDQVVNEQYF. The CDR3 region has the DNA TGTGCCAGCAGTTTTTATTCGGGACAGGTTGACCAGGTCGTCAACGAGCAGTACTTC.

The chain has TRBV6-5 and TRBJ2-6, with 11 bases fitting TRBD1. Germline assignment: CDR1 MNHEY and CDR2 SVGAGI. The CDR3 is 16 residues long. With 6 bases clipped from V and 2 bases from J, the junction kept 3 bases outside the gene matches. The CDR3 coding sequence is TGTGCCAGCAGCCGGACAGGGGGCCCTGGGGCCAACGTCCTGACTTTC. This codes for CASSRTGGPGANVLTF.

The gene calls are TRBV18 and TRBJ1-2; D is perhaps TRBD1 (6 bases). CDR3 length: 15 amino acids. The V end was cut by 6 bases, the J end by 8 bases, with 22 bases between. Germline V CDR1 and CDR2: KGHSH, LQKENI. The CDR3: CASSPLSTGPGGYTF. In DNA form, the CDR3 reads TGTGCCAGCTCCCCCCTTTCGACAGGACCGGGAGGCTACACCTTC.

The chain employs TRBV20-1 and TRBJ2-7; D not certain. V lost 0 bases, J lost 0 bases, and 12 bases lay in between. Germline CDR1 DFQATT, CDR2 SNEGSKA (reference sequence). This CDR3 spans 15 amino acids. The CDR3, as DNA: TGCAGTGCTAGAGATCTCGGCGGATCCTCCTACGAGCAGTACTTC. This codes for CSARDLGGSSYEQYF.

This clonotype has just a few counts. V is TRBV27 and J is TRBJ2-1; 7 nucleotides line up with TRBD2. Germline CDR1 is MNHEY and CDR2 is SMNVEV (reference sequence). The CDR3 loop spans 15 amino acids. Trimming at V came to 2 bases and at J to 2 bases, leaving 3 bases not matched to a gene. CDR3 loop: CASSLAGAAYNEQFF. The CDR3 nucleotides read TGTGCCAGCAGTTTAGCGGGAGCGGCCTACAATGAGCAGTTCTTC.

The gene calls are TRBV7-3 and TRBJ2-6; 9 bases line up with TRBD1. Germline V gene lookup returns CDR1 SGHTA and CDR2 FQGTGA. The CDR3 contains 18 residues. V shed 6 bases and J 1 base; nucleotides not matched to a gene: 10. For the CDR3, the DNA is TGTGCCAGCAGTGCTCCGGGACAGGGTGGATCTGGGGCCAACGTCCTGACTTTC. Amino acids: CASSAPGQGGSGANVLTF. Variable domain in full (rest from reference TRBV7-3 and TRBJ2-6): GAGVSQTPSNKVTEKGKYVELRCDPISGHTALYWYRQSLGQGPEFLIYFQGTGAADDSGLPNDRFFAVRPEGSVSTLKIQRTERGDSAVYLCASSAPGQGGSGANVLTFGAGSRLTVL.

This clonotype was picked up a small number of times. The gene calls are TRBV20-1 and TRBJ2-7; no reliable D call. This CDR3 is built from 13 residues. V lost 0 bases and J lost 3, with 9 bases in between. Germline CDR1 and CDR2: DFQATT and SNEGSKA (reference sequence). CDR3 sequence reads: CSARDFGDYEQYF. CDR3 nucleotides: TGCAGTGCTAGAGATTTCGGAGACTACGAGCAGTACTTC.

The rearrangement joins TRBV5-1 to TRBJ1-2, with D tentatively TRBD1 (6 bases). Germline V gives CDR1 SGHRS, CDR2 YFSETQ. V was shortened by 5 bases and J by 1 base, with 21 bases between the two germline ends. The CDR3 spans 17 residues. The CDR3 spells CASSLRYDRTLNYGYTF. The CDR3 coding sequence is TGCGCCAGCAGTCTACGCTATGACAGGACACTTAACTATGGCTACACCTTC.

The chain couples TRBV20-1 to TRBJ2-7; D is uncertain. The germline V and J ends were trimmed by 1 base and 3 bases, with 10 bases remaining between them. This CDR3 is built from 13 residues. Germline CDR1 is DFQATT and CDR2 is SNEGSKA (reference sequence). CDR3 sequence reads: CSARGAPFYEQYF. The CDR3 bases are TGCAGTGCTAGAGGGGCGCCCTTCTACGAGCAGTACTTC.

The chain combines TRBV6-5 with TRBJ2-5, with TRBD1 identical over 8 bases. The J segment lost 5 bases and the V segment lost 5 bases, leaving 7 bases of the junction unmatched. CDR1 is MNHEY, CDR2 SVGAGI, per germline. The CDR3 loop spans 14 amino acids. DNA of the CDR3: TGTGCCAGCAGTATCAGGACAGGGCTGGAGACCCAGTACTTC. Protein sequence: CASSIRTGLETQYF.

This clonotype was found a few times. This chain uses TRBV20-1 with TRBJ2-1; 11 nucleotides line up with TRBD2. CDR1 and CDR2 (germline): DFQATT, SNEGSKA (reference sequence). There are 16 residues in the CDR3. The V segment lost 2 bases and the J segment 2 bases; nucleotides outside the gene matches: 5. The CDR3 loop is CSARPPTSGTYNEQFF. The CDR3 bases are TGCAGTGCTAGACCCCCGACTAGCGGGACCTACAATGAGCAGTTCTTC.

This clonotype came up a few times. The gene calls are TRBV29-1 and TRBJ2-3; 12 nucleotides align to TRBD2. V lost 6 bases, J lost 2 bases, and 6 bases stayed unmatched. Germline V CDR1 and CDR2: SQVTM, ANQGSEA. This CDR3 has 15 amino acids. The CDR3 sequence is CSVHGLAGHTDTQYF. The CDR3 region has the DNA TGCAGCGTCCACGGACTAGCGGGACACACAGATACGCAGTATTTT.

This clonotype was counted between two and nine times. This rearrangement joins TRBV7-9 to TRBJ2-5; perhaps D is TRBD1 or TRBD2 (6 bases each). The J call may be mistaken, given a closer DNA end match to TRBJ2-7. This CDR3 comprises 20 residues. Looked up from germline, CDR1 is SEHNR and CDR2 is FQNEAQ (reference sequence). This CDR3 reads CASSLVGGGGRASSTYEQYF. CDR3 in DNA: TGTGCCAGCAGCTTAGTGGGAGGAGGGGGAAGGGCCTCCTCCACCTACGAGCAGTACTTC.

This clonotype was seen at least ten times. The chain links TRBV12-3 or TRBV12-4 to TRBJ2-7; TRBD1 aligns across 7 bases. The CDR3 contains 15 residues. V dropped 6 bases and J dropped 1; count of bases not matched to a gene: 9. The DNA of the CDR3 is TGTGCCAGCAGCCTACGACAGGGTGGATCCTACGAGCAGTACTTC. Its protein is CASSLRQGGSYEQYF.

The table lists this clonotype with a few counts. CDR3 in DNA: TGTGCCAGCTCACCGAGCGGGTGGGACTACGAGCAGTACTTC. Encoded protein: CASSPSGWDYEQYF. The gene calls are TRBV18 and TRBJ2-7, with D maybe TRBD2 (6 bases). Germline V gene data show CDR1 as KGHSH and CDR2 as LQKENI. Between the trimmed V and J ends, which lost 3 bases and 3 bases, there was a span of 12 bases. There are 14 residues in the CDR3.

This clonotype was counted between two and nine times. For the CDR3, the DNA is TGTGCCAGCAGCCGACAGTCGCCTTATGGCTACACCTTC. Translating gives CASSRQSPYGYTF. The gene calls are TRBV14 and TRBJ1-2, with D possibly being TRBD1 (5 bases). Per germline, CDR1 SGHDN and CDR2 FVKESK. V lost 4 bases, J lost 5 bases, and 11 bases lay in between. The CDR3 totals 13 residues.

The J gene is TRBJ2-7, the V gene TRBV4-1; possibly TRBD1 for D (6 bases). Germline lookup yields CDR1 MGHRA and CDR2 YSYEKL. V was clipped by 3 bases and J by 3 bases, with 21 bases between them. This CDR3 has 17 residues. The CDR3 region is CASSQAVAGQLNYEQYF. In DNA, the CDR3 is TGCGCCAGCAGCCAGGCGGTGGCCGGACAGCTTAACTACGAGCAGTACTTC.

The chain is built from TRBV6-1 and TRBJ2-7, with 12 bases identical to TRBD2. The CDR3 has 15 residues. CDR1 is MNHNS and CDR2 is SASEGT in the germline V gene. Losses at the gene ends were 4 bases for V and 5 bases for J; bases not matched to a gene: 6. The CDR3 here is CASSGSRLAGDEQYF. CDR3 sequence (DNA): TGTGCCAGCAGTGGAAGTCGACTAGCGGGGGACGAGCAGTACTTC.

This clonotype was detected only a few times. The rearrangement links TRBV4-2 to TRBJ2-7; D not resolved. V was pared by 0 bases and J by 2 bases, with 11 bases between. This CDR3 is 15 amino acids long. Germline V gene lookup returns CDR1 LGHNA and CDR2 YNFKEQ. The CDR3 DNA is TGTGCCAGCAGCCAAGAATCAGACCTACCCTACGAGCAGTACTTC. This codes for CASSQESDLPYEQYF.

The table lists this clonotype with a count of one. This chain uses TRBV30 with TRBJ2-7, with a tentative D call TRBD2 (5 bases). Between the trimmed V and J ends, which lost 4 bases and 3 bases, there was a span of 10 bases. In germline, CDR1 is GTSNPN, CDR2 SVGIG (reference sequence). There are 12 residues in the CDR3. The CDR3 sequence: CAWTHGGYEQYF. In DNA form, the CDR3 reads TGTGCCTGGACGCACGGAGGCTACGAGCAGTACTTC.

In its sample, this clonotype was seen many times. The genes are TRBV10-3 and TRBJ2-3, with D unresolved. The CDR3 extends over 14 amino acids. Trimming cost V 0 bases and J 6 bases, with 10 bases left between them. Per the germline V gene, CDR1 is ENHRY and CDR2 is SYGVKD. The CDR3: CAISESVLRDTQYF. The CDR3 DNA is TGTGCCATCAGTGAGTCGGTTTTGAGGGATACGCAGTATTTT.

With regard to this clonotype: At one end, the junction sequence differs from germline, possibly due to a read error. This sequence joins TRBV20-1 and TRBJ2-1; 13 nucleotides agree with TRBD2. The CDR3 spans 15 residues. Per the germline V gene, CDR1 is DFQATT and CDR2 is SNEGSKA (reference sequence). The CDR3 sequence: CSAAPLAGGYNAQFF. The CDR3 DNA reads TGCAGTGCTGCCCCACTAGCGGGAGGGTACAATGCGCAGTTCTTC.

There are a few counts of this clonotype. V is TRBV29-1 and J is TRBJ2-7, with 8 nucleotides matching TRBD2. Trimming removed 7 bases from V and 0 bases from J; junction bases left unmatched: 11. There are 15 residues in the CDR3. Germline-derived CDR1 and CDR2 are SQVTM and ANQGSEA. The CDR3 sequence: CSAAGAGGFSYEQYF. CDR3 nucleotides: TGCAGCGCCGCGGGTGCGGGGGGCTTCTCCTACGAGCAGTACTTC.

The chain carries TRBV13 and TRBJ2-3; tentative D call: TRBD2 (6 bases). CDR1 and CDR2 from the germline V gene are PRHDT and FYEKMQ (reference sequence). V was shortened by 3 bases and J by 2 bases, with 21 bases between the two germline ends. The CDR3 spans 18 residues. The CDR3 loop is CASSFYPRGSGYTDTQYF. In DNA, the CDR3 is TGTGCCAGCAGCTTCTACCCCCGGGGGAGCGGGTACACAGATACGCAGTATTTT.